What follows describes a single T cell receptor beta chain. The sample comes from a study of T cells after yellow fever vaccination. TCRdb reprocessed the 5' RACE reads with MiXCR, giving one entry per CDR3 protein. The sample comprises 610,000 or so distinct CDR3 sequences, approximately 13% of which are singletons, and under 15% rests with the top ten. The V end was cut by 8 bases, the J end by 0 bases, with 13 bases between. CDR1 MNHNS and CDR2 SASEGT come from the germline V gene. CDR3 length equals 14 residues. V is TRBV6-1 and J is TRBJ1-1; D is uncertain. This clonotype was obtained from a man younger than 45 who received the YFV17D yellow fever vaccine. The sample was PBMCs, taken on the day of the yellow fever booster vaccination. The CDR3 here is CASGPGLMNTEAFF. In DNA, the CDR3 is TGTGCCAGCGGGCCGGGCTTGATGAACACTGAAGCTTTCTTT.